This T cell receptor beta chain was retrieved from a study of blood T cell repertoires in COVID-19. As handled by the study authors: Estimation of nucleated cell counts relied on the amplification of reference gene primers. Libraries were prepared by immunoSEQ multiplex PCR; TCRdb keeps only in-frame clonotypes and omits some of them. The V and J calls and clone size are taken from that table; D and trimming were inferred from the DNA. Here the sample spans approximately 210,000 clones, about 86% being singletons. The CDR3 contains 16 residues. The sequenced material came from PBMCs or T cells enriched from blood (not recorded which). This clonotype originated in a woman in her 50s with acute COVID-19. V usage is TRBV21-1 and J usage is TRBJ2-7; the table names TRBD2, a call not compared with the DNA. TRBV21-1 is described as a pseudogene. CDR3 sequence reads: CASSGERAGTSYEQYF. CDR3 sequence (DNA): TGTGCCAGCAGCGGCGAGCGGGCGGGGACCTCCTACGAGCAGTACTTC.